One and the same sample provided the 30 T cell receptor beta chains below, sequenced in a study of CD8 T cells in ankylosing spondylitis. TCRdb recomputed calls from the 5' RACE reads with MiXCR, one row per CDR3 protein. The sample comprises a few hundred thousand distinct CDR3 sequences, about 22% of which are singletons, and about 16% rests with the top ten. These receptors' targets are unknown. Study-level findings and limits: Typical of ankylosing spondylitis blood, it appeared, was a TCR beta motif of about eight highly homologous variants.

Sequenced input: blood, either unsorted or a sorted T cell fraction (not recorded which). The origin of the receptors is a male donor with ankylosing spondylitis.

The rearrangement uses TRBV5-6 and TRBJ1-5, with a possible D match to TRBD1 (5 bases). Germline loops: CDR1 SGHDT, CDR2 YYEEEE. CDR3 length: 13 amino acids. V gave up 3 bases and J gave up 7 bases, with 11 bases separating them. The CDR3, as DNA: TGTGCCAGCAGCTCTCAGGGTGGACAGCCCCAGCATTTT. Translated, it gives CASSSQGGQPQHF.

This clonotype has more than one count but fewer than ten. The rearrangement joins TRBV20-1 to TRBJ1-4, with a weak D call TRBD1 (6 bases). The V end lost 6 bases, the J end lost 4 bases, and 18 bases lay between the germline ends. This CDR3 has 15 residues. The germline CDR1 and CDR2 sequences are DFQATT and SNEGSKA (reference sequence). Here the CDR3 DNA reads TGCAGTGCCTCACCAGCCGACAGGAATAATGAAAAACTGTTTTTT. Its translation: CSASPADRNNEKLFF.

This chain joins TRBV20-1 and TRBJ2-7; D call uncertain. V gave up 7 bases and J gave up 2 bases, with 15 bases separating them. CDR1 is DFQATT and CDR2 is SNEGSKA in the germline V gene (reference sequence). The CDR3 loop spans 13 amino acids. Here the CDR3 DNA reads TGCAGTGTCATCCCAGCAGAACCCTACGAGCAGTACTTC. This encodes CSVIPAEPYEQYF.

CDR3 sequence (DNA): TGCGCCAGCAGCTGGGGTAGCGGGACGTACAATGAGCAGTTCTTC. Protein sequence: CASSWGSGTYNEQFF. The chain has TRBV5-1 and TRBJ2-1; TRBD2 agrees at 8 bases. Germline V gene sequence: CDR1 SGHRS, CDR2 YFSETQ. Losses at the gene ends were 3 bases for V and 4 bases for J; bases not matched to a gene: 6. The CDR3 is made up of 15 amino acids.

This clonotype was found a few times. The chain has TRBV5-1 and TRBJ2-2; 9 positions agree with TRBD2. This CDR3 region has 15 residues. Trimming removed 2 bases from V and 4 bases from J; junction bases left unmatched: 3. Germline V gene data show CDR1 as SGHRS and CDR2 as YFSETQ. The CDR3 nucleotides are TGCGCCAGCAGCTTCAGCGGGAGGTTCACCGGGGAGCTGTTTTTT. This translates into CASSFSGRFTGELFF.

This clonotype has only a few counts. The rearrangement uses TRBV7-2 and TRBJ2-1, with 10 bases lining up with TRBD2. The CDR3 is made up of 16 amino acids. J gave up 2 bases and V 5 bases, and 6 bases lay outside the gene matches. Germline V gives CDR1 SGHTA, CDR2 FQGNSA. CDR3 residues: CASSPSLAGAYNEQFF. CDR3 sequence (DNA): TGTGCCAGCAGCCCGAGTCTAGCGGGAGCCTACAATGAGCAGTTCTTC. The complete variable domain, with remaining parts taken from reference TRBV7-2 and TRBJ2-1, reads GAGVSQSPSNKVTEKGKDVELRCDPISGHTALYWYRQSLGQGLEFLIYFQGNSAPDKSGLPSDRFSAERTGGSVSTLTIQRTQQEDSAVYLCASSPSLAGAYNEQFFGPGTRLTVL.

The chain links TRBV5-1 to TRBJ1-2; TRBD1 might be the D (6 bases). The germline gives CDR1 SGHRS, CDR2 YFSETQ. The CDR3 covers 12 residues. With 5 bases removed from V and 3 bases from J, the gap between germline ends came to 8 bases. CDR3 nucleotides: TGCGCCAGCAGTACAGGGTACTATGGCTACACCTTC. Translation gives CASSTGYYGYTF. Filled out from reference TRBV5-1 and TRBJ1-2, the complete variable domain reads KAGVTQTPRYLIKTRGQQVTLSCSPISGHRSVSWYQQTPGQGLQFLFEYFSETQRNKGNFPGRFSGRQFSNSRSEMNVSTLELGDSALYLCASSTGYYGYTFGSGTRLTVV.

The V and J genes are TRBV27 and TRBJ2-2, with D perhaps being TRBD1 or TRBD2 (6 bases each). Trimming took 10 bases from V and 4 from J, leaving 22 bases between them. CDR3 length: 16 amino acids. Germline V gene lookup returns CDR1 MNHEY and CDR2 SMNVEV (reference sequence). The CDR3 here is CANPPGGKRGTGELFF. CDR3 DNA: TGTGCCAACCCCCCCGGGGGCAAGCGTGGCACCGGGGAGCTGTTTTTT.

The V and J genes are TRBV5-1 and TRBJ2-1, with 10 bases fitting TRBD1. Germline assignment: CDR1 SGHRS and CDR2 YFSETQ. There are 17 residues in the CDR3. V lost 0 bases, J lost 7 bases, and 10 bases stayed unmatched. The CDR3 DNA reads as TGCGCCAGCAGCTTGGATTCCTCGGGACAGGGGTGGAATGAGCAGTTCTTC. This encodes CASSLDSSGQGWNEQFF.

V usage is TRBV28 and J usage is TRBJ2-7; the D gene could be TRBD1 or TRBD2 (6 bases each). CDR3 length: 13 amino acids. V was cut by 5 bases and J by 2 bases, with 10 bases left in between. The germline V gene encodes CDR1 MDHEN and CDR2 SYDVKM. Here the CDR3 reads CASSEGGPYEQYF. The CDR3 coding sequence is TGTGCCAGCAGTGAGGGGGGCCCCTACGAGCAGTACTTC.

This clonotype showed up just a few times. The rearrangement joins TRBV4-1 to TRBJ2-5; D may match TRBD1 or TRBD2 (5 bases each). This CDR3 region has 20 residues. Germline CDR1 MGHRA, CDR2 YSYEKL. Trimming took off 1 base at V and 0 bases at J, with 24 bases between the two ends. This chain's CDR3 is CASSQGGKTPVPTYQETQYF. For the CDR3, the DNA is TGCGCCAGCAGCCAAGGGGGGAAGACCCCAGTACCGACCTACCAAGAGACCCAGTACTTC.

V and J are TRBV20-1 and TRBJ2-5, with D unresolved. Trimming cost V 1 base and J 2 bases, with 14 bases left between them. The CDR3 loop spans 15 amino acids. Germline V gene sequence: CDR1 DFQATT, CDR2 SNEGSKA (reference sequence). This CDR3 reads CSARVNRAEQETQYF. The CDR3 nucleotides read TGCAGTGCTAGAGTAAACCGGGCAGAACAAGAGACCCAGTACTTC.

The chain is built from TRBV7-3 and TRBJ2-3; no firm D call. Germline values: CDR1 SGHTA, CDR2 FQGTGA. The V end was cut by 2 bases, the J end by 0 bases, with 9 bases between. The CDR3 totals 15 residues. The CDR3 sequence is CASSLSPSSTDTQYF. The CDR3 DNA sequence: TGTGCCAGCAGCTTATCTCCCTCAAGCACAGATACGCAGTATTTT. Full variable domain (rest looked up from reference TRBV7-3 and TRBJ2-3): GAGVSQTPSNKVTEKGKYVELRCDPISGHTALYWYRQSLGQGPEFLIYFQGTGAADDSGLPNDRFFAVRPEGSVSTLKIQRTERGDSAVYLCASSLSPSSTDTQYFGPGTRLTVL.

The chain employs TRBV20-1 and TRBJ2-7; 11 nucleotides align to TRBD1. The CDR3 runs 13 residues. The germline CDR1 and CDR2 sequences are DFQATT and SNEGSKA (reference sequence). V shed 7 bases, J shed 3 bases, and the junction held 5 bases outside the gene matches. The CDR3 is CSGQGQGVYEQYF. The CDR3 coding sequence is TGCAGTGGCCAGGGACAGGGGGTCTACGAGCAGTACTTC.

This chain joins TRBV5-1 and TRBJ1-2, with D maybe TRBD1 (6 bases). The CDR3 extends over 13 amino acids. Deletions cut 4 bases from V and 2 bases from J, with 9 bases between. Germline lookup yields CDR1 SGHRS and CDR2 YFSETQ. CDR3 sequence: CASSAQGNYGYTF. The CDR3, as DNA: TGCGCCAGCAGCGCACAGGGAAACTATGGCTACACCTTC.

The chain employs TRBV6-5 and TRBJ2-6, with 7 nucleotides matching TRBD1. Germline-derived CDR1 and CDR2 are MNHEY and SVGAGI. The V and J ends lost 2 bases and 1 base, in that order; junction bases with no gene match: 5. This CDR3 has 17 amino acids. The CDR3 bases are TGTGCCAGCAGTTACAATTTACAGGGGTCTGGGGCCAACGTCCTGACTTTC. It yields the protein CASSYNLQGSGANVLTF.

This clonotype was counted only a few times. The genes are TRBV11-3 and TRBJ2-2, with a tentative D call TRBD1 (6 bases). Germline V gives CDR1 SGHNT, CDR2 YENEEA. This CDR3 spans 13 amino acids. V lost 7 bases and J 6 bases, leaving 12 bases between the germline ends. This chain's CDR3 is CASTLQGAGELFF. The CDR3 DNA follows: TGTGCCAGCACCCTACAGGGCGCCGGGGAGCTGTTTTTT.

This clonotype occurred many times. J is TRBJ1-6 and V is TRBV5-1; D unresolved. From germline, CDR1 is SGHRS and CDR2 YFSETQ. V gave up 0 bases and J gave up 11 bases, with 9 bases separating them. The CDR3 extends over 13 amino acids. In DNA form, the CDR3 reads TGCGCCAGCAGCTTGGGAAGGACGGCACCCCTCCACTTT. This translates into CASSLGRTAPLHF. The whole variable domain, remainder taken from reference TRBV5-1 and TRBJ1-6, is KAGVTQTPRYLIKTRGQQVTLSCSPISGHRSVSWYQQTPGQGLQFLFEYFSETQRNKGNFPGRFSGRQFSNSRSEMNVSTLELGDSALYLCASSLGRTAPLHFGNGTRLTVT.

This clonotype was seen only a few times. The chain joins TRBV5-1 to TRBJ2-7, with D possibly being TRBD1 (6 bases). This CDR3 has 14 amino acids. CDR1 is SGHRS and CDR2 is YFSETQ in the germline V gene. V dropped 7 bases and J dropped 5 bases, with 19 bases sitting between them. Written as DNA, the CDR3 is TGCGCCAGCCAACCGACCGGGACACTGCACGAGCAGTACTTC. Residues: CASQPTGTLHEQYF. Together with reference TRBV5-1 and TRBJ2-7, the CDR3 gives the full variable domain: KAGVTQTPRYLIKTRGQQVTLSCSPISGHRSVSWYQQTPGQGLQFLFEYFSETQRNKGNFPGRFSGRQFSNSRSEMNVSTLELGDSALYLCASQPTGTLHEQYFGPGTRLTVT.

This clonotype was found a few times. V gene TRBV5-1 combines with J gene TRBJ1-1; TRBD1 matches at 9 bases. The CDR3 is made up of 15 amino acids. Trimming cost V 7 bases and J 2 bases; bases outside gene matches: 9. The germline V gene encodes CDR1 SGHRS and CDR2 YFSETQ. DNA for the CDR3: TGCGCCAGCGCGAGGACAGGGGTATCCAACACTGAAGCTTTCTTT. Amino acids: CASARTGVSNTEAFF.

The CDR3 coding sequence is TGTGCCAGCAGCCCCTCAGGGGCCGGCGGGGGGCCCTACACTGAAGCTTTCTTT. The encoded protein is CASSPSGAGGGPYTEAFF. This chain connects TRBV11-2 to TRBJ1-1, with D possibly being TRBD1 (6 bases). V lost 5 bases, J lost 3 bases, and 25 bases lay in between. CDR1 is SGHAT, CDR2 FQNNGV, per germline. There are 18 residues in the CDR3.

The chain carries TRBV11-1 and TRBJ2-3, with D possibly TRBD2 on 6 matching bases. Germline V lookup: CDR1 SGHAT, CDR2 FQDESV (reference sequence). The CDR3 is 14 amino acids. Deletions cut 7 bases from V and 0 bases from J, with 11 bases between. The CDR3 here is CASTGAGSTDTQYF. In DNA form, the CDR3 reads TGTGCCAGCACTGGGGCGGGAAGCACAGATACGCAGTATTTT. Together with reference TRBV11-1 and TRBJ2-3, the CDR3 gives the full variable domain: EAEVAQSPRYKITEKSQAVAFWCDPISGHATLYWYRQILGQGPELLVQFQDESVVDDSQLPKDRFSAERLKGVDSTLKIQPAELGDSAMYLCASTGAGSTDTQYFGPGTRLTVL.

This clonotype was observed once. Written as DNA, the CDR3 is TGTGCCAGCTCAGACAGACAGGCCAACGAGCAGTACTTC. Its translation: CASSDRQANEQYF. The chain joins TRBV18 to TRBJ2-7; D is possibly TRBD1 (6 bases). Germline assignment: CDR1 KGHSH and CDR2 LQKENI. V was trimmed by 5 bases and J by 5 bases, leaving 13 bases between them. This CDR3 has 13 residues.

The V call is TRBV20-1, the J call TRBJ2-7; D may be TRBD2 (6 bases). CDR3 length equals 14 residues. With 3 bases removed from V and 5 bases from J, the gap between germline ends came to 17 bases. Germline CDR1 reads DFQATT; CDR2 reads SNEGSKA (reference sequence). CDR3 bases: TGCAGTGCTAGGGGGCTGGCGGGATCCCACGAGCAGTACTTC. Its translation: CSARGLAGSHEQYF.

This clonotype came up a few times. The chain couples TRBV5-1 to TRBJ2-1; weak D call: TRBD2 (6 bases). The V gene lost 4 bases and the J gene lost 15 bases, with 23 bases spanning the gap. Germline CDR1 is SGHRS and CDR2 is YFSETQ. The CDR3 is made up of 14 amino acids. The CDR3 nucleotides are TGCGCCAGCAGCCCGCCGGTGACTAGTCCCTCTTTGTTCTTC. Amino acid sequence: CASSPPVTSPSLFF.

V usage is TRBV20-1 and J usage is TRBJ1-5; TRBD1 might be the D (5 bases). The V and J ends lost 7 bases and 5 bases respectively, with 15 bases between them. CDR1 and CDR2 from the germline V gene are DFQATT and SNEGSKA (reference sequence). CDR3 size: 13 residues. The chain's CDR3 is CSVGRSADQPQHF. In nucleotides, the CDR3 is TGCAGTGTGGGACGCTCAGCGGATCAGCCCCAGCATTTT.

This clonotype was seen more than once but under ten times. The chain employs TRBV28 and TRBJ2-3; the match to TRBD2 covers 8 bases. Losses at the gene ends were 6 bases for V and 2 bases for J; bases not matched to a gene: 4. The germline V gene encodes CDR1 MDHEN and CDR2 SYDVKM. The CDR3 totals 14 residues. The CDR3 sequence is CASRREGDTDTQYF. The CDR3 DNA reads TGTGCCAGCAGACGGGAGGGGGACACAGATACGCAGTATTTT.

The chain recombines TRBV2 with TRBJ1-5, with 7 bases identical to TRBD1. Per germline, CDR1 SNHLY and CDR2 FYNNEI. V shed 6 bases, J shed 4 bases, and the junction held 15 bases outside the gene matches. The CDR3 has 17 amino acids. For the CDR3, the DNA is TGTGCCAGCAGCGATTGGACGGGGACAGTCGGGAATCAGCCCCAGCATTTT. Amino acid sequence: CASSDWTGTVGNQPQHF.

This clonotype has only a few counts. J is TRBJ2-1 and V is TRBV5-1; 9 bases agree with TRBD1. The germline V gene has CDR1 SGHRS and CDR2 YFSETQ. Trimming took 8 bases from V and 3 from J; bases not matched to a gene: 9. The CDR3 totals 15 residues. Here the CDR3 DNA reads TGCGCCAGTACGACCGGGACAGGGTTCTACAATGAGCAGTTCTTC. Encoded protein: CASTTGTGFYNEQFF. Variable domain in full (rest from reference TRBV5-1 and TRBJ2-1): KAGVTQTPRYLIKTRGQQVTLSCSPISGHRSVSWYQQTPGQGLQFLFEYFSETQRNKGNFPGRFSGRQFSNSRSEMNVSTLELGDSALYLCASTTGTGFYNEQFFGPGTRLTVL.

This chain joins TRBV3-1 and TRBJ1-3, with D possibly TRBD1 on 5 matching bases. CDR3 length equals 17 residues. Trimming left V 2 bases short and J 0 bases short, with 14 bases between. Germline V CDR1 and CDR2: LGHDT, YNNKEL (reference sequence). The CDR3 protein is CASSQSPSTVSGNTIYF. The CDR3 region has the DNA TGTGCCAGCAGCCAAAGCCCCTCGACAGTCTCTGGAAACACCATATATTTT.